Below, 12 T cell receptor beta chains from the same sample are listed, as sequenced in a study of CD8 T cells in Susac syndrome (dated by TCRdb to about 2019). The library was made by the immunoSEQ multiplex PCR assay. RNA was extracted using the RNeasy kit, and about 0.5 to 1 ug of the RNA was reverse transcribed with random hexamers. Using fastp trimming at Q25 and MiXCR clonotype assembly, TCRdb reanalyzed the public sequencing data and kept in-frame beta chains. Here each entry gathers all rows of one CDR3 protein and keeps the most common genes and DNA. In this sample the table shows around 300,000 distinct CDR3 sequences, roughly 85% of which occur a single time. The top ten constitute 0.21% of the sample. Sequences were obtained from CD8+ T cells from PBMCs. Receptors were obtained from a human donor with multiple sclerosis.

The rearrangement uses TRBV18 and TRBJ1-6; D remains ambiguous. The CDR3 length is 18 residues. V was cut by 2 bases and J by 4 bases, with 18 bases left in between. Germline V gene lookup returns CDR1 KGHSH and CDR2 LQKENI. The CDR3 loop is CASSPMRIREDYNSPLHF. In DNA, the CDR3 is TGTGCCAGCTCACCAATGAGGATTAGGGAGGATTATAATTCACCCCTCCACTTT.

In DNA form, the CDR3 reads TGTGCCAGCTCTCAGGGGGGCTATGGCTACACCTTC. It encodes CASSQGGYGYTF. The chain combines TRBV27 with TRBJ1-2, with 7 bases matching TRBD1. The J segment lost 4 bases and the V segment lost 8 bases, leaving 4 bases of the junction unmatched. CDR1 is MNHEY and CDR2 is SMNVEV in the germline V gene (reference sequence). This CDR3 region has 12 residues.

V and J are TRBV29-1 and TRBJ2-1; TRBD2 agrees at 7 bases. CDR1 SQVTM and CDR2 ANQGSEA come from the germline V gene. This CDR3 has 14 residues. V shed 4 bases and J 2 bases; nucleotides not matched to a gene: 5. DNA for the CDR3: TGCAGCGTTGCCGGCGGGAGTACCTACAATGAGCAGTTCTTC. Translated, it gives CSVAGGSTYNEQFF.

The gene calls are TRBV25-1 and TRBJ1-2, with D possibly being TRBD1 (5 bases). Trimming shortened V by 8 bases and J by 1 base, and 11 bases separated the two germline ends. The CDR3 is made up of 13 amino acids. Per germline, CDR1 MGHDK and CDR2 SYGVNS. Here the CDR3 DNA reads TGTGCCAGCTATGGACACCTTAACTATGGCTACACCTTC. Translating it yields CASYGHLNYGYTF.

The chain joins TRBV11-2 to TRBJ2-3, with D uncertain. V was shortened by 1 base and J by 6 bases, with 20 bases between the two germline ends. This CDR3 comprises 17 residues. Germline V CDR1 and CDR2: SGHAT, FQNNGV. The CDR3 spells CASSLGLANRFGDTQYF. The CDR3, as DNA: TGTGCCAGCAGCTTAGGTTTGGCTAACAGATTTGGGGATACGCAGTATTTT.

The rearrangement uses TRBV3-1 and TRBJ2-1; possible D gene TRBD2, 5 bases. The germline V and J ends were trimmed by 7 bases and 5 bases, with 15 bases remaining between them. The CDR3 has 14 amino acids. Germline CDR1 LGHDT, CDR2 YNNKEL (reference sequence). CDR3 sequence reads: CASNPSISDNEQFF. CDR3 sequence (DNA): TGTGCCAGCAACCCTAGCATAAGTGACAATGAGCAGTTCTTC.

The chain links TRBV28 to TRBJ1-3; TRBD1 might be the D (5 bases). Looked up from germline, CDR1 is MDHEN and CDR2 is SYDVKM. V was pared by 3 bases and J by 2 bases, with 14 bases between. The CDR3 loop spans 16 amino acids. The CDR3 region has the DNA TGTGCCAGCAGTTTCGGAGGGGACTCCCCTGGAAACACCATATATTTT. This gives the protein CASSFGGDSPGNTIYF. Using reference TRBV28 and TRBJ1-3 for the parts outside the CDR3, the full variable domain is DVKVTQSSRYLVKRTGEKVFLECVQDMDHENMFWYRQDPGLGLRLIYFSYDVKMKEKGDIPEGYSVSREKKERFSLILESASTNQTSMYLCASSFGGDSPGNTIYFGEGSWLTVV.

This chain uses TRBV7-9 with TRBJ1-2; 7 bases match TRBD1. Germline V CDR1 and CDR2: SEHNR, FQNEAQ (reference sequence). The CDR3 spans 16 residues. Trimming took 1 base from V and 5 from J; bases not matched to a gene: 10. The CDR3 sequence: CASSLDLRGGAYGYTF. The DNA for the CDR3 is TGTGCCAGCAGCTTAGACCTCAGAGGGGGCGCGTATGGCTACACCTTC.

On this clonotype: The germline gene is not matched at one end of the junction; a read error may be the cause. This chain connects TRBV4-3 to TRBJ2-2; 7 bases line up with TRBD2. The CDR3 has 17 residues. Germline-derived CDR1 and CDR2 are LGHNA and YSLEER. The CDR3: CASSQDKRELPAGEPFF. The CDR3 region has the DNA TGCGCCAGCAGCCAAGATAAGCGGGAACTACCAGCCGGGGAGCCGTTTTTT.

This chain links TRBV18 with TRBJ2-7; 8 bases fit TRBD1. Germline V gene lookup returns CDR1 KGHSH and CDR2 LQKENI. The ends lost 5 bases at V and 3 bases at J; junction bases unmatched: 6. This CDR3 contains 14 residues. In DNA form, the CDR3 reads TGTGCCAGCTCATCCGCAGGGGGCGTCTACGAGCAGTACTTC. Its translation is CASSSAGGVYEQYF.

The rearrangement uses TRBV6-5 and TRBJ1-2, with D possibly TRBD1 on 5 matching bases. The CDR3 consists of 13 residues. Germline lookup yields CDR1 MNHEY and CDR2 SVGAGI. Trimming took 2 bases from V and 6 from J, leaving 10 bases between them. The CDR3, as DNA: TGTGCCAGCAGTTACGGGGGGGGGAATGGCTACACCTTC. It yields the protein CASSYGGGNGYTF.

The rearrangement uses TRBV24-1 and TRBJ2-5; D possibly matches TRBD1 or TRBD2 (5 bases each). Trimming left V 12 bases short and J 2 bases short, with 15 bases between. This CDR3 spans 13 amino acids. Germline-derived CDR1 and CDR2 are KGHDR and SFDVKD. The CDR3 nucleotides are TGTGCCGTCTCCGGGACGGCACAAGAGACCCAGTACTTC. Its protein product is CAVSGTAQETQYF.